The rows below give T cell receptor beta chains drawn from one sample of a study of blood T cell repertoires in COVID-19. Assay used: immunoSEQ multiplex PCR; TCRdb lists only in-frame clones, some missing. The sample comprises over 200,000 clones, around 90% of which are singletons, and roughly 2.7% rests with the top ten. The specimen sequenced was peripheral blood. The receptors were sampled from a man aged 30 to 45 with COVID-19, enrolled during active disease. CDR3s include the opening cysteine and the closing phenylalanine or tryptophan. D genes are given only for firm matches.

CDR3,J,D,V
CASRLAGSTDTQYF,TRBJ2-3,TRBD2,TRBV2
CSLGHPDYGYTF,TRBJ1-2,-,TRBV29-1
CASSLGQDGDTGELFF,TRBJ2-2,-,TRBV7-9
CASSSQGNNQPQHF,TRBJ1-5,TRBD1,TRBV2
CASSGLAGVREQYF,TRBJ2-7,TRBD2,TRBV2
CASSIGENEQYF,TRBJ2-7,-,TRBV19
CASSLFGRGYTF,TRBJ1-2,-,TRBV4-2
CASNGKPQHF,TRBJ1-5,-,TRBV25-1
CASSQEYRLAAFYEQYF,TRBJ2-7,TRBD2,TRBV3-1/TRBV3-2
CSVVDEGPQHF,TRBJ1-5,-,TRBV29-1
CASSDSSGVGEQFF,TRBJ2-1,-,TRBV6-4
CASSLVLQGTEAFF,TRBJ1-1,TRBD1,TRBV7-9
CAIGGEGAGKETQYF,TRBJ2-5,TRBD2,TRBV10-3
CASSWGTDSYGYTF,TRBJ1-2,TRBD1,TRBV5-1
CASRLAGGINEQFF,TRBJ2-1,TRBD2,TRBV3-1/TRBV3-2
CASSQGTGGGRETQYF,TRBJ2-5,TRBD1,TRBV4-1
CASTPPSTDTQYF,TRBJ2-3,-,TRBV19
CASSMSSNQPQHF,TRBJ1-5,-,TRBV19
CASSFRGVYTEAFF,TRBJ1-1,TRBD1,TRBV6-5
CASSLAGTGGNEKLFF,TRBJ1-4,TRBD1,TRBV28
CASSTQGLLGTEAFF,TRBJ1-1,-,TRBV18
CAWKSGPNTPEQFF,TRBJ2-1,-,TRBV30
CASSSRVGGYTF,TRBJ1-2,-,TRBV28
CASSPWTGSGEKLFF,TRBJ1-4,TRBD1,TRBV3-1/TRBV3-2
CASSQSVGTGSASPLHF,TRBJ1-6,TRBD1,TRBV4-2
CASSQEPTGRVVGYTF,TRBJ1-2,-,TRBV4-3
CAIRDPDRKGYEQYF,TRBJ2-7,-,TRBV10-3
CASERGLENIQYF,TRBJ2-4,-,TRBV7-9
CASSEPSSGRTYEQYF,TRBJ2-7,TRBD2,TRBV10-1
CASSVTGGADGYTF,TRBJ1-2,TRBD1,TRBV9
CASFRADTDTQYF,TRBJ2-3,-,TRBV28
CASSYFAGGFYEQFF,TRBJ2-1,TRBD2,TRBV6-5
CASSLKGLNLNQPQHF,TRBJ1-5,-,TRBV7-8
CASSQVAAGRYNEQFF,TRBJ2-1,TRBD2,TRBV14
CASSTTGLPPNYGYTF,TRBJ1-2,TRBD1,TRBV5-1
CASSPQGARGTNEKLFF,TRBJ1-4,TRBD1,TRBV4-3
CAGGLGNQPQHF,TRBJ1-5,-,TRBV19